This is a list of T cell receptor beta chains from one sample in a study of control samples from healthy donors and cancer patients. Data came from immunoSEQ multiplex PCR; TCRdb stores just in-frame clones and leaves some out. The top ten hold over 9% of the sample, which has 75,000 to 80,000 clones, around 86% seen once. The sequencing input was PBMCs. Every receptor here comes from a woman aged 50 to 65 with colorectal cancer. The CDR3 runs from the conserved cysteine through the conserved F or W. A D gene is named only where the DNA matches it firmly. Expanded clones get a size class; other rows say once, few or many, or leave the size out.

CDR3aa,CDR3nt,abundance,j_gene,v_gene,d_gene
CASSLRGGGWSGNTIYF,TGTGCCAGCAGTTTAAGAGGGGGTGGGTGGTCTGGAAACACCATATATTTT,-,TRBJ1-3,TRBV28,-
CASSKDRALWDEQFF,TGTGCCAGCAGCAAAGACAGGGCCCTTTGGGATGAGCAGTTCTTC,-,TRBJ2-1,TRBV6-5,TRBD1
CASSDTGSLHF,TGTGCCAGCAGCGATACTGGTTCGCTCCACTTT,-,TRBJ1-6,TRBV6-5,-
CASLDRRGSPLHF,TGTGCCAGCCTGGACAGGCGCGGTTCACCCCTCCACTTT,-,TRBJ1-6,TRBV6-5,TRBD1
CAWADEDTQYF,TGTGCCTGGGCCGACGAGGATACGCAGTATTTT,-,TRBJ2-3,TRBV30,-
CASSMTGTGELFF,TGTGCCAGTAGTATGACAGGGACCGGGGAGCTGTTTTTT,-,TRBJ2-2,TRBV19,TRBD1
CASSYSRGYALRGDTQYF,TGTGCCAGCAGTTACTCTCGGGGGTACGCACTGAGAGGAGATACGCAGTATTTT,-,TRBJ2-3,TRBV6-2/TRBV6-3,-
CASSLQETQYF,TGTGCCAGCAGCCTTCAAGAGACCCAGTACTTC,-,TRBJ2-5,TRBV5-6,-
CASSRRAGLANNEQFF,TGTGCCAGCAGTAGAAGAGCGGGACTAGCCAACAATGAGCAGTTCTTC,-,TRBJ2-1,TRBV2,TRBD2
CGTGRSWTEAFF,TGTGGGACAGGGAGGTCATGGACTGAAGCTTTCTTT,-,TRBJ1-1,TRBV12-3/TRBV12-4,TRBD1
CASSDSGQGLDTQYF,TGTGCCAGCAGTGACTCAGGCCAGGGGTTGGATACGCAGTATTTT,-,TRBJ2-3,TRBV6-4,-
CAWSVRGYDNSPLHF,TGTGCCTGGAGTGTACGGGGATACGATAATTCACCCCTCCACTTT,-,TRBJ1-6,TRBV30,-
CASSERASGDQETQYF,TGTGCCAGCAGTGAAAGGGCTAGCGGGGACCAAGAGACCCAGTACTTC,few,TRBJ2-5,TRBV2,TRBD2
CASSLRASGWAYNEQFF,TGTGCCAGCAGCTTACGGGCTAGCGGGTGGGCCTACAATGAGCAGTTCTTC,-,TRBJ2-1,TRBV5-6,TRBD2
CASSDRITGEKLFF,TGTGCCAGTAGCGACCGGATTACAGGTGAAAAACTGTTTTTT,-,TRBJ1-4,TRBV19,-
CASSQDGVNTEAFF,TGTGCCAGCAGCCAAGATGGGGTAAACACTGAAGCTTTCTTT,-,TRBJ1-1,TRBV3-1/TRBV3-2,-
CAISVSGGPPNYGYTF,TGTGCCATCAGTGTATCCGGGGGCCCCCCCAACTATGGCTACACCTTC,-,TRBJ1-2,TRBV10-3,-
CSVERANTGELFF,TGCAGCGTTGAGAGGGCGAACACCGGGGAGCTGTTTTTT,once,TRBJ2-2,TRBV29-1,-
CASSRRQALNTEAFF,TGTGCCAGCTCTCGACGACAGGCTTTGAACACTGAAGCTTTCTTT,-,TRBJ1-1,TRBV18,-
CAISEWLGRDPYYNEQFF,TGTGCCATCAGTGAGTGGCTGGGGAGGGATCCCTACTACAATGAGCAGTTCTTC,-,TRBJ2-1,TRBV10-3,TRBD2
CASSQDRTSGGGIQETQYF,TGCGCCAGCAGCCAAGATCGTACTAGCGGGGGGGGAATTCAAGAGACCCAGTACTTC,-,TRBJ2-5,TRBV4-1,TRBD2
CAGTGGANSPLHF,TGTGCCGGGACAGGGGGAGCAAATTCACCCCTCCACTTT,few,TRBJ1-6,TRBV30,TRBD1
CSVVGGRKGNYGYTF,TGCAGCGTTGTGGGAGGGAGGAAGGGTAACTATGGCTACACCTTC,-,TRBJ1-2,TRBV29-1,-
CASSLAGADYGYTF,TGTGCCAGCAGCTTAGCAGGGGCCGACTATGGCTACACCTTC,-,TRBJ1-2,TRBV7-9,-
CASRTEGGKETQYF,TGTGCCAGCAGGACCGAAGGGGGCAAGGAGACCCAGTACTTC,-,TRBJ2-5,TRBV7-9,TRBD1
CAWSPRRVWTGELFF,TGTGCCTGGAGTCCCCGGCGGGTATGGACCGGGGAGCTGTTTTTT,-,TRBJ2-2,TRBV30,-
CASSERTSGGTNEQFF,TGTGCCAGCAGTGAACGGACTAGCGGGGGGACCAATGAGCAGTTCTTC,-,TRBJ2-1,TRBV6-1,TRBD2
CASSSGQGAFTGANVLTF,TGTGCCAGCAGTTCAGGACAGGGGGCTTTTACTGGGGCCAACGTCCTGACTTTC,few,TRBJ2-6,TRBV28,TRBD1
CASSKVRVRRGTEAFF,TGTGCCAGCAGCAAAGTGAGGGTCCGCCGGGGCACTGAAGCTTTCTTT,-,TRBJ1-1,TRBV21-1,-
CASSPDLNRGNSPLHF,TGCGCCAGCAGCCCCGATTTGAATCGGGGTAATTCACCCCTCCACTTT,-,TRBJ1-6,TRBV4-3,-
CASSLWVTGGLAGELFF,TGTGCCAGCAGTTTATGGGTCACAGGGGGACTGGCCGGGGAGCTGTTTTTT,-,TRBJ2-2,TRBV28,TRBD1
CASSQDKVRGKGYTF,TGTGCCAGCAGCCAAGACAAGGTCAGGGGGAAAGGCTACACCTTC,-,TRBJ1-2,TRBV3-1/TRBV3-2,TRBD1
CASSGPGGNYNSPLHF,TGTGCCAGTAGTGGGCCAGGGGGGAATTATAATTCACCCCTCCACTTT,-,TRBJ1-6,TRBV19,TRBD1
CASSPARNTGELFF,TGTGCCAGCTCACCAGCCAGGAACACCGGGGAGCTGTTTTTT,-,TRBJ2-2,TRBV18,-
CASSLAGWDTQYF,TGTGCCAGCAGTTTAGCAGGGTGGGATACGCAGTATTTT,-,TRBJ2-3,TRBV28,-
CASSLGGIGNEKLFF,TGTGCCAGCAGTCTAGGGGGGATCGGGAATGAAAAACTGTTTTTT,-,TRBJ1-4,TRBV6-2/TRBV6-3,-
CASSLDRGGTGELFF,TGCGCCAGCAGCCTAGACAGGGGAGGCACCGGGGAGCTGTTTTTT,once,TRBJ2-2,TRBV5-1,TRBD1
CATKITYQETQYF,TGTGCCACCAAGATTACGTACCAAGAGACCCAGTACTTC,once,TRBJ2-5,TRBV10-3,-
CASSPPRGGLLNEQFF,TGTGCCAGCTCACCACCGAGGGGGGGCTTATTAAATGAGCAGTTCTTC,-,TRBJ2-1,TRBV18,-
CATSNSGTDTYGYTF,TGTGCCACCAGCAATTCCGGGACAGACACCTATGGCTACACCTTC,-,TRBJ1-2,TRBV15,TRBD1
CAIKEVEGNTEAFF,TGTGCCATCAAGGAGGTTGAGGGGAACACTGAAGCTTTCTTT,-,TRBJ1-1,TRBV10-3,-
CASSYHRTGEAGELFF,TGTGCCAGCAGTTACCATCGGACAGGGGAGGCCGGGGAGCTGTTTTTT,-,TRBJ2-2,TRBV6-5,TRBD1
CASRTGGAYNEQFF,TGCGCCAGCAGAACAGGGGGCGCTTACAATGAGCAGTTCTTC,-,TRBJ2-1,TRBV5-1,TRBD1
CASSLGNEQFF,TGTGCCAGCAGTTTGGGCAATGAGCAGTTCTTC,-,TRBJ2-1,TRBV6-2/TRBV6-3,-
CASRQGGAEGNYGYTF,TGTGCCAGCAGACAAGGGGGCGCGGAGGGAAACTATGGCTACACCTTC,-,TRBJ1-2,TRBV7-9,TRBD1
CASRLARGDTEAFF,TGTGCAAGTCGCTTGGCACGGGGTGACACTGAAGCTTTCTTT,-,TRBJ1-1,TRBV12-2,-
CASSVLNTGELFF,TGTGCCAGCAGTGTTCTTAACACCGGGGAGCTGTTTTTT,-,TRBJ2-2,TRBV12-3/TRBV12-4,-
CASSIAGGLGTQYF,TGTGCCAGTAGTATAGCGGGGGGGCTTGGGACCCAGTACTTC,-,TRBJ2-5,TRBV19,TRBD2
CAWSGTGGGEKLFF,TGTGCCTGGAGTGGGACAGGGGGCGGTGAAAAACTGTTTTTT,-,TRBJ1-4,TRBV30,TRBD1
CATSTGGSRELFF,TGTGCCACCTCGACAGGGGGCAGCCGGGAGCTGTTTTTT,-,TRBJ2-2,TRBV28,TRBD1
CASRGRTHNYGYTF,TGTGCCAGCAGGGGCAGGACCCATAACTATGGCTACACCTTC,-,TRBJ1-2,TRBV2,-
CASTTGDTDTQYF,TGTGCCAGCACGACAGGGGACACAGATACGCAGTATTTT,few,TRBJ2-3,TRBV2,TRBD1
CASRGTGLTEAFF,TGCGCCAGCAGGGGGACAGGATTGACTGAAGCTTTCTTT,few,TRBJ1-1,TRBV10-2,TRBD1